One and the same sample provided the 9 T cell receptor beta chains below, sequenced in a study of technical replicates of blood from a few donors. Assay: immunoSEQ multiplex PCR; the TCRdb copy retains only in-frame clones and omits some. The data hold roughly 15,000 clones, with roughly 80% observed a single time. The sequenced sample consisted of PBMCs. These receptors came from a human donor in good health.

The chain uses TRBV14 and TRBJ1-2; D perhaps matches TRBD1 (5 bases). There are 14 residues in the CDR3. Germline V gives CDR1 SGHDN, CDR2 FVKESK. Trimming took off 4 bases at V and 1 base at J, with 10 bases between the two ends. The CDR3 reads CASSPRTNNYGYTF. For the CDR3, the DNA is TGTGCCAGCAGCCCACGGACAAATAACTATGGCTACACCTTC.

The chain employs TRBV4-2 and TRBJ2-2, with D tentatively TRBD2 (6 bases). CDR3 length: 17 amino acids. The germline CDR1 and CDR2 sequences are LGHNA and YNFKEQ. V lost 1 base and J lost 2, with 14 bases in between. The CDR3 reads CASSQGPGSDNTGELFF. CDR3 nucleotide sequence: TGTGCCAGCAGCCAAGGACCCGGGAGTGACAACACCGGGGAGCTGTTTTTT.

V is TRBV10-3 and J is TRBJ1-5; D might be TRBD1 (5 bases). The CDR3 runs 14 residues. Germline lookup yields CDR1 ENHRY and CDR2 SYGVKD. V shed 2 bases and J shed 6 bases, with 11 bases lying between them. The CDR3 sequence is CAISERAGPQPQHF. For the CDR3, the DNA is TGTGCCATCAGTGAGCGGGCAGGGCCTCAGCCCCAGCATTTT.

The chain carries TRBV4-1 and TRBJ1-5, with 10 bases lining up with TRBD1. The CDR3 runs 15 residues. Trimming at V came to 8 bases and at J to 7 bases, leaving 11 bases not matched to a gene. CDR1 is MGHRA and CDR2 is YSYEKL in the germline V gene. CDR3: CASRPEGDRGQPQHF. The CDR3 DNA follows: TGCGCCAGCCGCCCCGAGGGGGACAGGGGACAGCCCCAGCATTTT.

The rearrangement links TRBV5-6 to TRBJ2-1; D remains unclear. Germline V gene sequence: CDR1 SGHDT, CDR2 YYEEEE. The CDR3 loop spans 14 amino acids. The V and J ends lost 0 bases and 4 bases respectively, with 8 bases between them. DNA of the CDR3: TGTGCCAGCAGCTTGGTTCAGGTTTACAATGAGCAGTTCTTC. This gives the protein CASSLVQVYNEQFF.

CDR3 residues: CASSYLEGPGEEQFF. For the CDR3, the DNA is TGTGCCAGCAGTTACTTGGAGGGCCCTGGGGAGGAGCAGTTCTTC. The V and J genes are TRBV6-5 and TRBJ2-1; D may be TRBD2 (6 bases). The ends were cut back, 1 base at V and 10 bases at J, with 17 bases in the middle. CDR3 length: 15 amino acids. Per the germline V gene, CDR1 is MNHEY and CDR2 is SVGAGI.

In DNA, the CDR3 is TGTGCCAGTAGTATAGTTGCAGGGTCAGCCGGGGAGCTGTTTTTT. It codes for CASSIVAGSAGELFF. V usage is TRBV19 and J usage is TRBJ2-2, with TRBD1 as a possible D gene (5 bases). The germline V gene has CDR1 LNHDA and CDR2 SQIVND (reference sequence). The V gene lost 1 base and the J gene lost 6 bases, with 12 bases spanning the gap. The CDR3 length is 15 residues.

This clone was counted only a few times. In nucleotides, the CDR3 is TGCGCCAGCAGCTTGGACCCGGGAATGAACACTGAAGCTTTCTTT. Its translation is CASSLDPGMNTEAFF. The rearrangement uses TRBV5-1 and TRBJ1-1; D gene unclear. From germline, CDR1 is SGHRS and CDR2 YFSETQ. Trimming stripped 0 bases from V and 0 bases from J, with 9 bases between. This CDR3 has 15 residues.

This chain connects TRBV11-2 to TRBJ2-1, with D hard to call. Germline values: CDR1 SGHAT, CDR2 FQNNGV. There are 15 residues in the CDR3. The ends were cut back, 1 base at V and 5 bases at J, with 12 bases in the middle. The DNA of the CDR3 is TGTGCCAGCAGCTTAGTTCGGAGTAACCACAATGAGCAGTTCTTC. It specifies CASSLVRSNHNEQFF.